The rows below give T cell receptor beta chains drawn from one sample of a study of shared T cell receptors in the human thymus. Clones were sequenced by immunoSEQ multiplex PCR, and TCRdb holds only the in-frame ones, with some missing. This sample has hundreds of thousands of clones; roughly 86% occur once, and the top ten carry 0.0094%. The same data also went into a second study, on human thymus T cells.

Material: thymocytes. These receptor sequences come from a boy under two years old with a congenital heart defect. Each CDR3 is given with its conserved first and last residue. D genes are given only for firm matches. A clone size is listed for some rows: how often the clone was seen (once, few, many), or a class if it is expanded.

v_gene	j_gene	d_gene	len	abundance	CDR3nt	CDR3aa
TRBV10-2	TRBJ2-7	TRBD1	14	-	TGCGCCAGCAGTGAGTCCCAGGGGGTCTACGAGCAGTACTTC	CASSESQGVYEQYF
TRBV14	TRBJ1-4	-	16	few	TGTGCCAGCAGCCAATCAGTGCCTGACGGGGATGAAAAACTGTTTTTT	CASSQSVPDGDEKLFF
TRBV11-2	TRBJ2-7	TRBD2	13	once	TGTGCCAGCAGCCCACTAGCGGAATACGAGCAGTACTTC	CASSPLAEYEQYF
TRBV19	TRBJ1-2	-	14	-	TGTGCCAGTAATGTGGGGGGGGTAAACTATGGCTACACCTTC	CASNVGGVNYGYTF
TRBV7-8	TRBJ1-6	TRBD1	17	-	TGTGCCAGCAGCTTAGTTTATTGGACAGGGCCGTTTTCACCCCTCCACTTT	CASSLVYWTGPFSPLHF
TRBV4-1	TRBJ2-1	-	13	-	TGCGCCAGCAGCCCCCGGTTAGACAATGAGCAGTTCTTC	CASSPRLDNEQFF
TRBV30	TRBJ2-1	-	16	few	TGTGCCTGGAGTGTACGAGACGAGGGCTCCTACAATGAGCAGTTCTTC	CAWSVRDEGSYNEQFF
TRBV28	TRBJ1-2	TRBD1	16	-	TGTGCCAGCAGTTTAGCCCCCCAGGGGGCTAACTATGGCTACACCTTC	CASSLAPQGANYGYTF
TRBV2	TRBJ1-2	TRBD1	13	-	TGTGCCAGCAGTGTGGAACAGGGGTATGGCTACACCTTC	CASSVEQGYGYTF
TRBV10-1	TRBJ2-7	-	11	-	TGCGCCAGCAGTGAGTCGGAGGAGCAGTACTTC	CASSESEEQYF
TRBV5-1	TRBJ2-3	TRBD2	19	-	TGCGCCAGCAGTCGAGCGGGACCCCGCGTGTGTACCAGCACAGATACGCAGTATTTT	CASSRAGPRVCTSTDTQYF
TRBV15	TRBJ2-1	-	12	-	TGTGCCACCAGCAGTCAATCGGATGAGCAGTTCTTC	CATSSQSDEQFF
TRBV28	TRBJ1-2	-	14	-	TGTGCCAGCAGGAAGAACAGTGTTAACTATGGCTACACCTTC	CASRKNSVNYGYTF
TRBV19	TRBJ2-1	TRBD2	18	-	TGTGCCAGTAGTATAGATAGGGCCCAGCGGGGGATTATCAATGAGCAGTTCTTC	CASSIDRAQRGIINEQFF
TRBV5-1	TRBJ2-1	-	13	-	TGCGCCAGCGGCCCCAATCGAAACAATGAGCAGTTCTTC	CASGPNRNNEQFF
TRBV7-2	TRBJ1-1	TRBD1	15	-	TGTGCCAGCAGCCCGACACAGGGGATCGGCACTGAAGCTTTCTTT	CASSPTQGIGTEAFF
TRBV6-5	TRBJ1-1	-	14	-	TGTGCCAGCAGTTACACGCAAGCGAACACTGAAGCTTTCTTT	CASSYTQANTEAFF
TRBV10-3	TRBJ2-3	TRBD2	15	-	TGTGCCATCAGCCTCAGCGGGGTACGCACAGATACGCAGTATTTT	CAISLSGVRTDTQYF
TRBV12-5	TRBJ1-2	-	14	-	TGTGCTAGTGGCCCGGGTATCAAGAACTATGGCTACACCTTC	CASGPGIKNYGYTF
TRBV5-4	TRBJ2-7	TRBD2	18	-	TGTGCCAGCAGCCCCGGGGGAGGACTAGCGGGAGGTAGGGGCGAGCAGTACTTC	CASSPGGGLAGGRGEQYF
TRBV5-6	TRBJ1-3	-	16	few	TGTGCCAGCAGCTTGGGCAGGAAGGGGAATGGAAACACCATATATTTT	CASSLGRKGNGNTIYF
TRBV28	TRBJ2-2	-	14	-	TGTGCCAGCAGTACCGAGACTATCACCGGGGAGCTGTTTTTT	CASSTETITGELFF
TRBV28	TRBJ2-7	-	15	once	TGTGCCAGCAGTTTTAAGGGGGTGTTGACCTACGAGCAGTACTTC	CASSFKGVLTYEQYF
TRBV15	TRBJ2-7	TRBD1	13	-	TGTGCCACGAGACAGGGGGTTGCCTACGAGCAGTACTTC	CATRQGVAYEQYF
TRBV21-1	TRBJ2-7	-	16	-	TGTGCCAGCAGCAAAGGGACGGGACAGGTCCCCTACGAGCAGTACTTC	CASSKGTGQVPYEQYF
TRBV6-9	TRBJ1-4	-	15	-	TGTGCCAGCAGTTATTCAAGGAGGAGAAATGAAAAACTGTTTTTT	CASSYSRRRNEKLFF
TRBV7-6	TRBJ2-7	-	14	-	TGTGCCAGCAGCCCGCAATACTTTTCGCACGAGCAGTACTTC	CASSPQYFSHEQYF
TRBV18	TRBJ1-5	-	17	-	TGTGCCAGCTCACCAGTCCAGGCAGGGCTCGTAGAACAGCCCCAGCATTTT	CASSPVQAGLVEQPQHF
TRBV28	TRBJ2-3	TRBD2	18	-	TGTGCCAGCAGTTTACACCGGCAGCGGGAAGCCGGCACAGATACGCAGTATTTT	CASSLHRQREAGTDTQYF
TRBV4-3	TRBJ2-7	TRBD1	15	-	TGCGCCAGCAGCCTAGAGTGGACAGGATCCTACGAGCAGTACTTC	CASSLEWTGSYEQYF
TRBV7-2	TRBJ2-3	-	14	-	TGTGCCAGCAGCTTTTTCAGGATTACAGATACGCAGTATTTT	CASSFFRITDTQYF
TRBV5-4	TRBJ1-1	-	16	few	TGTGCCAGCAGCTTGGTAGAGGGAACGTTTGTCACTGAAGCTTTCTTT	CASSLVEGTFVTEAFF
TRBV28	TRBJ2-7	TRBD2	19	-	TGTGCCAGCAGCTCCCCGACTAGCGGGAGGGCCCCCAGCTCCTACGAGCAGTACTTC	CASSSPTSGRAPSSYEQYF
TRBV10-1	TRBJ1-1	-	10	once	TGCGCCAGCAGGAGGGTTGGAGCTTTCTTT	CASRRVGAFF
TRBV9	TRBJ1-3	TRBD1	16	-	TGTGCCAGCAGCGTAAGGGACAGGCTATCTGGAAACACCATATATTTT	CASSVRDRLSGNTIYF